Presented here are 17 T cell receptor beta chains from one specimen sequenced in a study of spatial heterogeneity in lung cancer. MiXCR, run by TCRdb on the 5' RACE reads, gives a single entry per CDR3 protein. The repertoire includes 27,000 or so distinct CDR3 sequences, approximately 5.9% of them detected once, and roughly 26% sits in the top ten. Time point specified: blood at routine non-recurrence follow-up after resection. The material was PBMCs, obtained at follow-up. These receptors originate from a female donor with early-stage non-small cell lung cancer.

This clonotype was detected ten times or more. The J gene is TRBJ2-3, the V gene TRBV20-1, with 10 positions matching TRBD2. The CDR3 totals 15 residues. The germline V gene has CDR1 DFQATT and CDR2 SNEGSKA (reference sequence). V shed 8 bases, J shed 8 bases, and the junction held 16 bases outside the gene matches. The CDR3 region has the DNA TGCAGTTCCTCGCTAAACAGCGGGGGGGCCGGTACGCAGTATTTT. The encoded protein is CSSSLNSGGAGTQYF.

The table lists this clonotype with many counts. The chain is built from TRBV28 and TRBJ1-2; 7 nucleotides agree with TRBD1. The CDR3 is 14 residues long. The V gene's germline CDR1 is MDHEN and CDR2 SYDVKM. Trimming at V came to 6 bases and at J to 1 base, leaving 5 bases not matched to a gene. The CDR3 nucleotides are TGTGCCAGCAGCCAAACAGGGGTTAACTATGGCTACACCTTC. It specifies CASSQTGVNYGYTF.

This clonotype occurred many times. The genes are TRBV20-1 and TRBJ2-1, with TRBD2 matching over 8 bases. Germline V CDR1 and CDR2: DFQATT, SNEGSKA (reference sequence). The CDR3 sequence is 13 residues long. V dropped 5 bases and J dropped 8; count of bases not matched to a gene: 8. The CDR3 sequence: CSAPKSGSYEQFF. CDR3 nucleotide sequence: TGCAGTGCTCCTAAGAGCGGGAGCTATGAGCAGTTCTTC.

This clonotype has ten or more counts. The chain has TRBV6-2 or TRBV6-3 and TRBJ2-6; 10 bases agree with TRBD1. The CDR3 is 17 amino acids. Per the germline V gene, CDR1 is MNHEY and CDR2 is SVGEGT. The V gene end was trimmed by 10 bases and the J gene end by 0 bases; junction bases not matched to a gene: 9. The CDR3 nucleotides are TGTGCCACCGCGCCGGGACAGGGGCTCTCTGGGGCCAACGTCCTGACTTTC. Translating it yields CATAPGQGLSGANVLTF.

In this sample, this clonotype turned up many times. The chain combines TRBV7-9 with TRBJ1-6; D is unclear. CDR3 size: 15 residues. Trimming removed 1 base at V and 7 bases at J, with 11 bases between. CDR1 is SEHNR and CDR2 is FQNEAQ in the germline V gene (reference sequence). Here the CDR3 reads CASSLGSNPNSPLHF. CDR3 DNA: TGTGCCAGCAGCTTAGGAAGCAACCCGAATTCACCCCTCCACTTT.

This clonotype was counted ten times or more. CDR3 residues: CASGDGSYEQYF. CDR3 DNA sequence: TGTGCCAGCGGGGACGGATCCTACGAGCAGTACTTC. This rearrangement joins TRBV7-9 to TRBJ2-7; perhaps D is TRBD1 or TRBD2 (5 bases each). Germline values: CDR1 SEHNR, CDR2 FQNEAQ (reference sequence). Trimming left V 8 bases short and J 1 base short, with 9 bases between. This CDR3 spans 12 amino acids.

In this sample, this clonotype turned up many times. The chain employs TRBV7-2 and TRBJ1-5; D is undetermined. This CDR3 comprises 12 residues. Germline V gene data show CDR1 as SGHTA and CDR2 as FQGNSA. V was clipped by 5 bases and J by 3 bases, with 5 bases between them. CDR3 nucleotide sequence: TGTGCCAGCAGCCTCAACAATCAGCCCCAGCATTTT. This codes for CASSLNNQPQHF.

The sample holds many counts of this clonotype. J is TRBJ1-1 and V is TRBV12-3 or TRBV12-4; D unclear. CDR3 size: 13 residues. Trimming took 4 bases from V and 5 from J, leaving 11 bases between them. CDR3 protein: CASSSSPVTEAFF. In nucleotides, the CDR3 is TGTGCCAGCAGTTCCTCCCCCGTGACTGAAGCTTTCTTT.

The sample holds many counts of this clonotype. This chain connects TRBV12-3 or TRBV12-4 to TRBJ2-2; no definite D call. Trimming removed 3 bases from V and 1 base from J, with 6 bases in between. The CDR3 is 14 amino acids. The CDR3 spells CASSLRQNTGELFF. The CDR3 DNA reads TGTGCCAGCAGTTTGAGGCAGAACACCGGGGAGCTGTTTTTT.

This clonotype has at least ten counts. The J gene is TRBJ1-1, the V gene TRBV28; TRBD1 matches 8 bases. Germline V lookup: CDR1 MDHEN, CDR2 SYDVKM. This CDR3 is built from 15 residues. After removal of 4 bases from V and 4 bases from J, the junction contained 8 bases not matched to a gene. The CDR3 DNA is TGTGCCAGCAGTTCCCAGGGGGCGCTTGGCACTGAAGCTTTCTTT. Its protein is CASSSQGALGTEAFF.

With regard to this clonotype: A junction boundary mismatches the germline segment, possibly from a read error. CDR3 DNA sequence: TGTGTCAGCGGCCTGGGGCTAGCAGTCACAGATACGCAGTATTTT. It encodes CVSGLGLAVTDTQYF. V usage is TRBV4-2 and J usage is TRBJ2-3; the D gene could be TRBD1 or TRBD2 (5 bases each). The CDR3 sequence is 15 residues long. Germline values: CDR1 LGHNA, CDR2 YNFKEQ.

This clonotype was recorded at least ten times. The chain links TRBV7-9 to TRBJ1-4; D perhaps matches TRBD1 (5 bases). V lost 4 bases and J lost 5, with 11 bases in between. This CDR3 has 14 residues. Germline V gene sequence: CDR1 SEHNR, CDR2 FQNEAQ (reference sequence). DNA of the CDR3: TGTGCCAGCAGCTCCAGGGTTCTGAATGAAAAACTGTTTTTT. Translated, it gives CASSSRVLNEKLFF.

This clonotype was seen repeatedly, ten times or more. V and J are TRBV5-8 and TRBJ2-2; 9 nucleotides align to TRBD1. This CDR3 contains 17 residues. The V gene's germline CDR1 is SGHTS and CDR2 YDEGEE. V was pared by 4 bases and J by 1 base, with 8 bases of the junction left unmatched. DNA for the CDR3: TGTGCCAGCAGCGTGACAGGGGGTACAATGAACACCGGGGAGCTGTTTTTT. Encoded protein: CASSVTGGTMNTGELFF. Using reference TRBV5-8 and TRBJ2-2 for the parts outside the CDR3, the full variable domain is EAGVTQSPTHLIKTRGQQATLRCSPISGHTSVYWYQQALGLGLQFLLWYDEGEERNRGNFPPRFSGRQFPNYSSELNVNALELEDSALYLCASSVTGGTMNTGELFFGEGSRLTVL.

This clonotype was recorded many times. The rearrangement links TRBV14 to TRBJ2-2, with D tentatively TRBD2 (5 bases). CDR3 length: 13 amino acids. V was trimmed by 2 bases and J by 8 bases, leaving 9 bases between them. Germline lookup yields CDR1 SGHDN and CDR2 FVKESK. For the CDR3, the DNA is TGTGCCAGCAGCCAAACCCGGACTGGGGAGCTGTTTTTT. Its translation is CASSQTRTGELFF.

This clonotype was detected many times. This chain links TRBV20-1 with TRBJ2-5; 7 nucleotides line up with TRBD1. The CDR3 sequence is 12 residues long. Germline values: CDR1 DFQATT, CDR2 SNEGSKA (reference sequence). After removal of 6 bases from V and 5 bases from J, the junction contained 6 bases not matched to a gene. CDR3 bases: TGCAGTGCCCTACAGGGGTCGGAGACCCAGTACTTC. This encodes CSALQGSETQYF.

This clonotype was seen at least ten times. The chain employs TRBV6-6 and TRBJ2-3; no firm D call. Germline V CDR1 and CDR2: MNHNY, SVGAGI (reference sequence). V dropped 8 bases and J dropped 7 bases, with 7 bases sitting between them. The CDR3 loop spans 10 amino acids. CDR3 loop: CASGRYTQYF. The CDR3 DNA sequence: TGTGCCAGCGGACGATATACGCAGTATTTT.

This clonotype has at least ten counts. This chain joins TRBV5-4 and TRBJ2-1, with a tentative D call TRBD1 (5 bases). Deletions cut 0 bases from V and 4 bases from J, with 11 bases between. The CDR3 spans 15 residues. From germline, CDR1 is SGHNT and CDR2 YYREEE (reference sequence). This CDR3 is CASSLDGSGYNEQFF. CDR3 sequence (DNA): TGTGCCAGCAGCTTGGATGGGTCAGGGTACAATGAGCAGTTCTTC.